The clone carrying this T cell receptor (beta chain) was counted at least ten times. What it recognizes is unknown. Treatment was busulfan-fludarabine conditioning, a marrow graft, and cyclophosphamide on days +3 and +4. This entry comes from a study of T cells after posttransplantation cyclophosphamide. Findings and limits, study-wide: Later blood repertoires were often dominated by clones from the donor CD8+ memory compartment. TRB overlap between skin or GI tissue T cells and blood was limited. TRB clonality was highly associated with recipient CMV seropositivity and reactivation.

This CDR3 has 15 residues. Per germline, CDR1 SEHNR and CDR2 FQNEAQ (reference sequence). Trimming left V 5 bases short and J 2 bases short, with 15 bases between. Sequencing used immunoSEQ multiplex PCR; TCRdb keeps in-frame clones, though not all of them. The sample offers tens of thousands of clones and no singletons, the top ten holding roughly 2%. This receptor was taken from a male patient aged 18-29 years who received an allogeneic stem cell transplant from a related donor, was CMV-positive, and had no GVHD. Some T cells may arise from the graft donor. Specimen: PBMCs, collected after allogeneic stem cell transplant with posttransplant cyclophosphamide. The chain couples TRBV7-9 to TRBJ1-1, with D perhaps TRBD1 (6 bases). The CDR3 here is CASSPKGQPNTEAFF. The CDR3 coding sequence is TGTGCCAGCAGCCCTAAGGGACAACCCAACACTGAAGCTTTCTTT.